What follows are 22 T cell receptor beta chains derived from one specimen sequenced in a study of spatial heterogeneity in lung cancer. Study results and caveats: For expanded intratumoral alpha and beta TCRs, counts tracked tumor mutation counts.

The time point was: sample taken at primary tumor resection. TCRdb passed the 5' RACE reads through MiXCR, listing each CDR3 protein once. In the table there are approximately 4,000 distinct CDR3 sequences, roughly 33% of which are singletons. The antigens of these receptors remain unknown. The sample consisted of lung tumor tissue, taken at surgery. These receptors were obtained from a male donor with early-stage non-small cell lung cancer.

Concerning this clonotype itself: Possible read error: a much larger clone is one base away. Here the CDR3 reads CSANSPYEQYF. The CDR3 DNA is TGCAGTGCTAACAGTCCCTACGAGCAGTACTTC. The rearrangement uses TRBV20-1 and TRBJ2-7; D remains unclear. The CDR3 covers 11 residues. Trimming stripped 4 bases from V and 2 bases from J, with 6 bases between. Germline assignment: CDR1 DFQATT and CDR2 SNEGSKA (reference sequence).

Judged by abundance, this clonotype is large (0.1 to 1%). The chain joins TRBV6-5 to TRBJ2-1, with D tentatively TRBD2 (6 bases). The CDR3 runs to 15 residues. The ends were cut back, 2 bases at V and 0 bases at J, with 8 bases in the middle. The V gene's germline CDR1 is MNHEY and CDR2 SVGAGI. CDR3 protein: CASSYGRTSYNEQFF. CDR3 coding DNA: TGTGCCAGCAGTTACGGGAGGACCTCCTACAATGAGCAGTTCTTC.

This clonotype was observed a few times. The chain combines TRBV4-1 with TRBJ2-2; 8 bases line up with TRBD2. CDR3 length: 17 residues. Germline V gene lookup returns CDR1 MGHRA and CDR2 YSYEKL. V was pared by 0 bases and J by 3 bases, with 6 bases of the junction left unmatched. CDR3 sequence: CASSQDPSGLYTGELFF. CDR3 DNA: TGCGCCAGCAGCCAAGACCCTAGCGGGTTATACACCGGGGAGCTGTTTTTT.

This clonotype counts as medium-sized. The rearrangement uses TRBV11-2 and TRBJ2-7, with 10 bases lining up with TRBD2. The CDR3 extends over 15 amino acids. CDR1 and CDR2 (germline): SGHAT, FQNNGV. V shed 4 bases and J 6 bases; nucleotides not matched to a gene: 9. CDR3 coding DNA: TGTGCCAGCAGCTCAAAGGGACTAGCGATTCGCGAGCAGTACTTC. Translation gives CASSSKGLAIREQYF.

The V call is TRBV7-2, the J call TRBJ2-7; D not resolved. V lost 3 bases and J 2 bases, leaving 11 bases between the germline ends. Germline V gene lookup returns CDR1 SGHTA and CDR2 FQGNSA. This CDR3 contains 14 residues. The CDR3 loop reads CASSFGAETYEQYF. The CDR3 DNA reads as TGTGCCAGCAGCTTTGGTGCGGAGACCTACGAGCAGTACTTC. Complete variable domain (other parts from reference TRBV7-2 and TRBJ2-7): GAGVSQSPSNKVTEKGKDVELRCDPISGHTALYWYRQSLGQGLEFLIYFQGNSAPDKSGLPSDRFSAERTGGSVSTLTIQRTQQEDSAVYLCASSFGAETYEQYFGPGTRLTVT.

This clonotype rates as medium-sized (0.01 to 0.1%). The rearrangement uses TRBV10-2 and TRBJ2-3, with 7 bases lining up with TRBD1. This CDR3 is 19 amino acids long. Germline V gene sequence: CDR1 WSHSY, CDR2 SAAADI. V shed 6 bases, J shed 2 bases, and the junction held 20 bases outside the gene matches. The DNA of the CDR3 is TGCGCCAGCAGGAAGGGGGCAGGGGTTCCCAACTCTCCCACAGATACGCAGTATTTT. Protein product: CASRKGAGVPNSPTDTQYF.

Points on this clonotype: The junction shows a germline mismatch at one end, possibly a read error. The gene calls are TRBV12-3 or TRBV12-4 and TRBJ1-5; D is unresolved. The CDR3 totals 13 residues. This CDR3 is CASSLGEGQPQHF. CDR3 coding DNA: TGTGCCAGCAGCTTAGGCGAGGGTCAGCCCCAGCATTTT.

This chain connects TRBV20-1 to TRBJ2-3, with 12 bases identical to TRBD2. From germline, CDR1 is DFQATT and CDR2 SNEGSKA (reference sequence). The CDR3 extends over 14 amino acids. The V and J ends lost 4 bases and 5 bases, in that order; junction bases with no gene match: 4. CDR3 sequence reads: CSATGLAGLDTQYF. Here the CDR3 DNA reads TGCAGTGCTACAGGACTAGCGGGATTAGATACGCAGTATTTT.

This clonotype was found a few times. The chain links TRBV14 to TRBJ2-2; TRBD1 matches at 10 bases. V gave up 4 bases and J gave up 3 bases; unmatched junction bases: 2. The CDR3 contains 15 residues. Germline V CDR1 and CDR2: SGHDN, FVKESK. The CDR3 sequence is CASSPGTGDTGELFF. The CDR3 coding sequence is TGTGCCAGCAGCCCCGGGACAGGGGACACCGGGGAGCTGTTTTTT.

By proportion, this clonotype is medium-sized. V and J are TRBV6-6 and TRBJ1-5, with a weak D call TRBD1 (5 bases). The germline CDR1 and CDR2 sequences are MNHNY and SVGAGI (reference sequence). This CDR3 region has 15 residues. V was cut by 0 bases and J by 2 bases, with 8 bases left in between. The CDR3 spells CASSYSGGGNQPQHF. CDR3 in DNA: TGTGCCAGCAGTTACTCGGGGGGAGGCAATCAGCCCCAGCATTTT.

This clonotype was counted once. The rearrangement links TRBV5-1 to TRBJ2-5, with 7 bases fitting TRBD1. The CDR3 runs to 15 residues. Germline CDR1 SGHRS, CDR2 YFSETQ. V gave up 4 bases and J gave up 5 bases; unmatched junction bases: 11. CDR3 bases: TGCGCCAGCAGCGAGGGACAGCTTCAAGACGAGACCCAGTACTTC. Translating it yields CASSEGQLQDETQYF.

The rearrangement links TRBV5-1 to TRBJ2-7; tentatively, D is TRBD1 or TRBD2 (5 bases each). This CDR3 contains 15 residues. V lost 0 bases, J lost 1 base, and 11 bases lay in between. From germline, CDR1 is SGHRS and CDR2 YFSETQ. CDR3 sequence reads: CASSLDGTGSYEQYF. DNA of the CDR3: TGCGCCAGCAGCTTGGACGGGACGGGGTCCTACGAGCAGTACTTC.

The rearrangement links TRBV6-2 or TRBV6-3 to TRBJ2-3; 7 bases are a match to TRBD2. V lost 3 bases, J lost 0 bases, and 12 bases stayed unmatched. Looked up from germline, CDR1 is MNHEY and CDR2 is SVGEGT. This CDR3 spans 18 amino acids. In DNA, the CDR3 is TGTGCCAGCAGTTATGCGGCGGGAGTGGCCGGTAGCACAGATACGCAGTATTTT. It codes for CASSYAAGVAGSTDTQYF.

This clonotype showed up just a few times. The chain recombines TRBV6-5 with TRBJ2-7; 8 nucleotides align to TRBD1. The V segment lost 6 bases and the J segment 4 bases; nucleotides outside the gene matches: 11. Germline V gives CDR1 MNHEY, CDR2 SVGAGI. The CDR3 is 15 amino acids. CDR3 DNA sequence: TGTGCCAGCAGAAAAGCGACAGGGGACTGGTACGAGCAGTACTTC. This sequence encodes CASRKATGDWYEQYF.

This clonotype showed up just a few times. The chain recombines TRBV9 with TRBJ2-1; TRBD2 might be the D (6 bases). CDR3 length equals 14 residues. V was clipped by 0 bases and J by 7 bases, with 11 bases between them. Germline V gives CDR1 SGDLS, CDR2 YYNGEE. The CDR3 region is CASSVAGLQNEQFF. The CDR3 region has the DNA TGTGCCAGCAGCGTAGCGGGACTCCAGAATGAGCAGTTCTTC. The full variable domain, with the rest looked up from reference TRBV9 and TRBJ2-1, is DSGVTQTPKHLITATGQRVTLRCSPRSGDLSVYWYQQSLDQGLQFLIQYYNGEERAKGNILERFSAQQFPDLHSELNLSSLELGDSALYFCASSVAGLQNEQFFGPGTRLTVL.

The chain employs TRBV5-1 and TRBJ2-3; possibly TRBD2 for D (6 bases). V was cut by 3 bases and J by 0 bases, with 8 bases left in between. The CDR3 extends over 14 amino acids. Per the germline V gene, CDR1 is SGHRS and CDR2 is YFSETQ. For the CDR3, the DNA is TGCGCCAGCAGCTCTAGCGCAAGCACAGATACGCAGTATTTT. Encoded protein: CASSSSASTDTQYF.

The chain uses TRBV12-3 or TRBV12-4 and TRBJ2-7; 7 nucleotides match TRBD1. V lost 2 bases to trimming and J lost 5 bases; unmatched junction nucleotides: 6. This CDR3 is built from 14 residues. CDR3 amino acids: CASSLSQGPDEQYF. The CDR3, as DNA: TGTGCCAGCAGTTTATCACAGGGGCCCGACGAGCAGTACTTC.

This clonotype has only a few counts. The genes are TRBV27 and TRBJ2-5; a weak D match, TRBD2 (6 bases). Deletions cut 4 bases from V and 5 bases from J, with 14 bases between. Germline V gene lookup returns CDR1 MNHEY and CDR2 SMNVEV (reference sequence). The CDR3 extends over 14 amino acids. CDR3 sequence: CASSSGGSGETQYF. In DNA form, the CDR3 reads TGTGCCAGCAGTTCAGGAGGGTCCGGGGAGACCCAGTACTTC.

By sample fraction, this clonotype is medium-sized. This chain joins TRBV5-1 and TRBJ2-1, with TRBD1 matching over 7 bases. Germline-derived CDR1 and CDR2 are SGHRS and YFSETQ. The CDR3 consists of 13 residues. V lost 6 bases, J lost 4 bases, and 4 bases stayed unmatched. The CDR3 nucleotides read TGCGCCAGCACGCCGGGACAGTACAATGAGCAGTTCTTC. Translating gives CASTPGQYNEQFF.

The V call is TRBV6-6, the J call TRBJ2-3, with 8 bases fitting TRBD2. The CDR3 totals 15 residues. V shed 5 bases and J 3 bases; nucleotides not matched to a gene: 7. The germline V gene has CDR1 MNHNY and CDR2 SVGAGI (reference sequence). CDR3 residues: CASSGSGSWTDTQYF. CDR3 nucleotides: TGTGCCAGCAGTGGAAGCGGGAGCTGGACAGATACGCAGTATTTT.

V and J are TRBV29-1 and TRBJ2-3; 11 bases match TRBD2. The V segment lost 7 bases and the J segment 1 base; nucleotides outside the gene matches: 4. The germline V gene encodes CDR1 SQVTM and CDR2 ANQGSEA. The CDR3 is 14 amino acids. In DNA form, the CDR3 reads TGCAGCGGATTGACTAGCGGGGGCACAGATACGCAGTATTTT. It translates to CSGLTSGGTDTQYF.

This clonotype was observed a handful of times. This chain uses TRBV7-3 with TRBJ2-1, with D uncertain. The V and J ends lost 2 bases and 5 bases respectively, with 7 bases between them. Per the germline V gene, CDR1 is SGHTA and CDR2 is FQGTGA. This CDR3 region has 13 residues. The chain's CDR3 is CASSLSRHNEQFF. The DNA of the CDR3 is TGTGCCAGCAGCTTATCCCGACACAATGAGCAGTTCTTC.